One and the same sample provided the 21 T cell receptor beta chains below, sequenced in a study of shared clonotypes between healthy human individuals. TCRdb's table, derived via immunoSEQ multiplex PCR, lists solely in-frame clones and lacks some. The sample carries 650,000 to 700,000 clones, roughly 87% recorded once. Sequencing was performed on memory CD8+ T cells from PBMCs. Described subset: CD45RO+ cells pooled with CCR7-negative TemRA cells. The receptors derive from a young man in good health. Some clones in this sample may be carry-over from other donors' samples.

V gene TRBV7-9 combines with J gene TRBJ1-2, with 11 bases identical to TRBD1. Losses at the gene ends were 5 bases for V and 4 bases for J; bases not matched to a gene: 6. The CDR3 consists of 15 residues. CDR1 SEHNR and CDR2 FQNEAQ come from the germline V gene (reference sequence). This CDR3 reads CASSPGTGGGYGYTF. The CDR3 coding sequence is TGTGCCAGCAGCCCCGGGACAGGGGGAGGCTATGGCTACACCTTC.

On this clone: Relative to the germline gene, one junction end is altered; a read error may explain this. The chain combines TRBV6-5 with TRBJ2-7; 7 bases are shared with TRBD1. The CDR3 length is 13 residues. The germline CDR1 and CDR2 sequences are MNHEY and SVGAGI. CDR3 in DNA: TGTGCCAGCAGCCAAACCGGGACAGACGACCAGTACTTC. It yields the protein CASSQTGTDDQYF.

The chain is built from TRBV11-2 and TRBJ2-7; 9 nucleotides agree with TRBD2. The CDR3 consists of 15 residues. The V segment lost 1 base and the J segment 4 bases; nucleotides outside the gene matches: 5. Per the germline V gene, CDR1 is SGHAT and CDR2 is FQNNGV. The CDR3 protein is CASSLALAGAYEQYF. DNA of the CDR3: TGTGCCAGCAGCTTAGCTTTAGCGGGAGCGTACGAGCAGTACTTC.

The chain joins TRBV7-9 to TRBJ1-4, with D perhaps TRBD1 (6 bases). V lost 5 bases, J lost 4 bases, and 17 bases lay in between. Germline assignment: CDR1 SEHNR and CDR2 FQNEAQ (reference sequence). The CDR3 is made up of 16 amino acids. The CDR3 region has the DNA TGTGCCAGCAGCCTACTAGAAGGACAGTATAATGAAAAACTGTTTTTT. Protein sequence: CASSLLEGQYNEKLFF. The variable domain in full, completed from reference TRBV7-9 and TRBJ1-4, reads DTGVSQNPRHKITKRGQNVTFRCDPISEHNRLYWYRQTLGQGPEFLTYFQNEAQLEKSRLLSDRFSAERPKGSFSTLEIQRTEQGDSAMYLCASSLLEGQYNEKLFFGSGTQLSVL.

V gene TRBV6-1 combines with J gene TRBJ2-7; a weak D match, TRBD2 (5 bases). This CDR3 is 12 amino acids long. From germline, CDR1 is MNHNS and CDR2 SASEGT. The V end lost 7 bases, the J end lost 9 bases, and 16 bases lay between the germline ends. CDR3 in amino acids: CASTLTAAGQYF. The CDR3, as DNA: TGTGCCAGCACCTTAACCGCGGCGGGGCAGTACTTC.

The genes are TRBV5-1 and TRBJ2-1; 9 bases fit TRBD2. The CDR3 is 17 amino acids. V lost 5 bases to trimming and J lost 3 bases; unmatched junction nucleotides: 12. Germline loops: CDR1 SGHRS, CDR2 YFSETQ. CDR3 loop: CASRGIDAGGFYNEQFF. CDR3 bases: TGCGCCAGCAGGGGGATCGACGCGGGAGGGTTCTACAATGAGCAGTTCTTC.

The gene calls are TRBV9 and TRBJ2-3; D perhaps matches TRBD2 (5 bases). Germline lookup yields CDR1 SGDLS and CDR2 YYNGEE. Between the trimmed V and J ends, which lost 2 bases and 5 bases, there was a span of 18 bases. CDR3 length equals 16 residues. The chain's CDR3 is CASSVHSGPKGDTQYF. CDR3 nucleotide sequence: TGTGCCAGCAGCGTCCACAGCGGCCCTAAAGGAGATACGCAGTATTTT.

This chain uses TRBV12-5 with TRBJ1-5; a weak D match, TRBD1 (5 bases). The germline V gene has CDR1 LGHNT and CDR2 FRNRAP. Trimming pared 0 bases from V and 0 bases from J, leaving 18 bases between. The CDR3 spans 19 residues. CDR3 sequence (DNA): TGTGCTAGTGGTTTGGTACAGGCAGGGAACCATCATAGCAATCAGCCCCAGCATTTT. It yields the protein CASGLVQAGNHHSNQPQHF.

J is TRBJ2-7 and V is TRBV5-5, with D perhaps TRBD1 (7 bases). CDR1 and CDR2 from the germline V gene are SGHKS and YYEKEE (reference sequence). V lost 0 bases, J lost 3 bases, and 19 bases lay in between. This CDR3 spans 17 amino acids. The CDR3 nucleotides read TGTGCCAGCAGCTTGGTTGGATTTCCAGGGGGGTTCTACGAGCAGTACTTC. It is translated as CASSLVGFPGGFYEQYF.

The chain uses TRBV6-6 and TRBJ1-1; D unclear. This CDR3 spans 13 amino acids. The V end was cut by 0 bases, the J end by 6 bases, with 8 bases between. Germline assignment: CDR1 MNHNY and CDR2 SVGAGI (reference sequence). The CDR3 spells CASSYSLDAEAFF. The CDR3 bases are TGTGCCAGCAGTTACTCCCTAGACGCTGAAGCTTTCTTT.

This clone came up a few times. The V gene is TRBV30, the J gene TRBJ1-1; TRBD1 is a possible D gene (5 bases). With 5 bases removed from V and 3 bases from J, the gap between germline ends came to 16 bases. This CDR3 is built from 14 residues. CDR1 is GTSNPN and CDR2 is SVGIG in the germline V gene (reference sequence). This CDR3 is CAWWEGRRDTEAFF. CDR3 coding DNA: TGTGCCTGGTGGGAGGGACGGAGGGACACTGAAGCTTTCTTT.

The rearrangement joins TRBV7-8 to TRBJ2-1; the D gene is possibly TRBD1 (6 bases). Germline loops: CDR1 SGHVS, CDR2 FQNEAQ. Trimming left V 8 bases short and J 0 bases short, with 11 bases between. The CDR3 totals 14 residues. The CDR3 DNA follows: TGTGCCAGCGTCTGGGGGCGCTCCTACAATGAGCAGTTCTTC. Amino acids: CASVWGRSYNEQFF. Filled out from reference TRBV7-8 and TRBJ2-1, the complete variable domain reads GAGVSQSPRYKVAKRGQDVALRCDPISGHVSLFWYQQALGQGPEFLTYFQNEAQLDKSGLPSDRFFAERPEGSVSTLKIQRTQQEDSAVYLCASVWGRSYNEQFFGPGTRLTVL.

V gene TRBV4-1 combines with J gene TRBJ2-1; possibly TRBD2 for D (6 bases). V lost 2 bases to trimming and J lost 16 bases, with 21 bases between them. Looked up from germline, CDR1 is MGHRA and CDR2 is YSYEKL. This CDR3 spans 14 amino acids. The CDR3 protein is CASSQPGLDFGGFF. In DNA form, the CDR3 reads TGCGCCAGCAGCCAACCGGGACTCGACTTCGGGGGATTCTTC.

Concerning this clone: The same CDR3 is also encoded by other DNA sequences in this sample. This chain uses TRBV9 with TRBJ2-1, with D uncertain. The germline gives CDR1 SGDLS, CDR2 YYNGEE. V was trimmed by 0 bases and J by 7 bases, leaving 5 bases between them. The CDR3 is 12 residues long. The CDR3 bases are TGTGCCAGCAGCGTAGACCGGAATGAGCAGTTCTTC. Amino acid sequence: CASSVDRNEQFF.

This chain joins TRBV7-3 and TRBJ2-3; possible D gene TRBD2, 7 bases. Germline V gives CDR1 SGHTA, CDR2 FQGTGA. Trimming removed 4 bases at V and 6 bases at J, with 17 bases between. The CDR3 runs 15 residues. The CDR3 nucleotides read TGTGCCAGCAGCTCGGGGGGCAACAGGGCCGATACGCAGTATTTT. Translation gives CASSSGGNRADTQYF.

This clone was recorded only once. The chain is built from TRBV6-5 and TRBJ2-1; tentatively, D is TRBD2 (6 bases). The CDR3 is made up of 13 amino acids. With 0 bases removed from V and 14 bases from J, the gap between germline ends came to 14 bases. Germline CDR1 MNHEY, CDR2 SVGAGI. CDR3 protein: CASSYSPAGREFF. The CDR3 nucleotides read TGTGCCAGCAGTTACTCCCCAGCGGGCAGGGAGTTCTTC.

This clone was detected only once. The CDR3 protein is CASSLWPLGGTGGTEAFF. In DNA, the CDR3 is TGTGCCAGCAGCTTATGGCCCCTTGGCGGGACAGGGGGAACTGAAGCTTTCTTT. The genes are TRBV7-9 and TRBJ1-1; 11 positions match TRBD1. Germline assignment: CDR1 SEHNR and CDR2 FQNEAQ (reference sequence). The CDR3 runs 18 residues. V trimming: 2 bases; J trimming: 5 bases; junction bases outside the gene matches: 13. The variable domain in full, with the rest retrieved from reference TRBV7-9 and TRBJ1-1, is DTGVSQNPRHKITKRGQNVTFRCDPISEHNRLYWYRQTLGQGPEFLTYFQNEAQLEKSRLLSDRFSAERPKGSFSTLEIQRTEQGDSAMYLCASSLWPLGGTGGTEAFFGQGTRLTVV.

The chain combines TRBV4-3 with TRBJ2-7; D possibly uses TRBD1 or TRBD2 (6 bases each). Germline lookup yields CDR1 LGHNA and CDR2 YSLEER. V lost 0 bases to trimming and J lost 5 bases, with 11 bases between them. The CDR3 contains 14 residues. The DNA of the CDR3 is TGCGCCAGCAGCCAAGATCCGGGGGCGGACGAGCAGTACTTC. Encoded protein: CASSQDPGADEQYF.

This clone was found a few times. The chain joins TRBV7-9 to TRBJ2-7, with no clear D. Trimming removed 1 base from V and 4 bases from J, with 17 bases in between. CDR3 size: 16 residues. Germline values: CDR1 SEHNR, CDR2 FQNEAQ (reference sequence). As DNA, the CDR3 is TGTGCCAGCAGCTTAGAAGGGTCACAGACCCCTTACGAGCAGTACTTC. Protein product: CASSLEGSQTPYEQYF. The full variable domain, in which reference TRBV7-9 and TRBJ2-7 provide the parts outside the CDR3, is DTGVSQNPRHKITKRGQNVTFRCDPISEHNRLYWYRQTLGQGPEFLTYFQNEAQLEKSRLLSDRFSAERPKGSFSTLEIQRTEQGDSAMYLCASSLEGSQTPYEQYFGPGTRLTVT.

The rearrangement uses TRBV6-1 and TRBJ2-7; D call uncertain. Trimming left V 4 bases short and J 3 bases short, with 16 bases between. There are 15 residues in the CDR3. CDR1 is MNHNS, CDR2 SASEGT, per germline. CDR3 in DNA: TGTGCCAGCAGTGCCGCAAGGGAAGGATTCTACGAGCAGTACTTC. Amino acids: CASSAAREGFYEQYF.

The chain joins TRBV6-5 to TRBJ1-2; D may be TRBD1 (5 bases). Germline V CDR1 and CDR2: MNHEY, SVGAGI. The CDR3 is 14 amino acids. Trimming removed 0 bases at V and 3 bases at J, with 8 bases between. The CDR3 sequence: CASSYSGRDYGYTF. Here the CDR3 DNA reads TGTGCCAGCAGTTACTCCGGCAGGGACTATGGCTACACCTTC.